The 12 T cell receptor beta chains reported below all come from one sample, sequenced in a study of cytomegalovirus exposure and HLA in healthy donors. Vbeta (60) and Jbeta (13) primers were used in the PCR. Sequenced by immunoSEQ multiplex PCR; TCRdb stores in-frame clones only, minus some. The repertoire holds some 130,000 clones, with around 70% as singletons. The sequenced sample consisted of PBMCs. The receptor source for this set is a man between 25 and 39 years old in good health and CMV-seropositive.

This clone has only one observation. The rearrangement uses TRBV27 and TRBJ1-4, with TRBD1 as a possible D gene (5 bases). The CDR3 loop spans 17 amino acids. V lost 2 bases and J lost 3, with 16 bases in between. Germline assignment: CDR1 MNHEY and CDR2 SMNVEV (reference sequence). In nucleotides, the CDR3 is TGTGCCAGCAGTTTAGGTTCGGGGGTTCGGGCTAATGAAAAACTGTTTTTT. It codes for CASSLGSGVRANEKLFF.

The rearrangement joins TRBV7-2 to TRBJ2-1, with D uncertain. Trimming stripped 3 bases from V and 6 bases from J, with 6 bases between. CDR1 SGHTA and CDR2 FQGNSA come from the germline V gene. This CDR3 comprises 12 residues. The CDR3 DNA is TGTGCCAGCAGCTTTTCTCTCAATGAGCAGTTCTTC. Its protein is CASSFSLNEQFF.

This clone was seen only a few times. This chain's CDR3 is CASRQNGQGGTEAFF. CDR3 sequence (DNA): TGCGCCAGCAGACAGAACGGACAGGGGGGCACTGAAGCTTTCTTT. The chain employs TRBV4-3 and TRBJ1-1, with 10 bases that match TRBD1. V was clipped by 6 bases and J by 4 bases; unmatched bases: 8. The germline gives CDR1 LGHNA, CDR2 YSLEER. CDR3 length: 15 amino acids.

The sample holds many counts of this clone. The chain carries TRBV6-5 and TRBJ2-5; TRBD2 is a possible D gene (6 bases). The V gene lost 2 bases and the J gene lost 5 bases, with 15 bases spanning the gap. Germline CDR1 reads MNHEY; CDR2 reads SVGAGI. This CDR3 is 15 amino acids long. CDR3 sequence: CASSYATAAGETQYF. CDR3 in DNA: TGTGCCAGCAGTTACGCGACCGCGGCGGGGGAGACCCAGTACTTC.

The chain uses TRBV4-1 and TRBJ2-4; 15 bases agree with TRBD2. The germline V gene encodes CDR1 MGHRA and CDR2 YSYEKL. This CDR3 spans 15 amino acids. With 1 base clipped from V and 13 bases from J, the junction kept 5 bases outside the gene matches. CDR3 residues: CASSQGTSGRDTQYF. CDR3 in DNA: TGCGCCAGCAGCCAAGGGACTAGCGGGAGGGATACCCAGTACTTC.

The gene calls are TRBV7-3 and TRBJ2-1, with 8 bases fitting TRBD2. Germline loops: CDR1 SGHTA, CDR2 FQGTGA. CDR3 length equals 15 residues. Trimming removed 2 bases from V and 7 bases from J; junction bases left unmatched: 7. The chain's CDR3 is CASSLQPGGWNEQFF. Here the CDR3 DNA reads TGTGCCAGCAGCTTACAGCCGGGAGGGTGGAATGAGCAGTTCTTC.

The chain couples TRBV27 to TRBJ1-1, with a possible D match to TRBD1 (5 bases). Germline CDR1 is MNHEY and CDR2 is SMNVEV (reference sequence). The CDR3 has 14 residues. V gave up 7 bases and J gave up 3 bases, with 15 bases separating them. The CDR3 spells CASTPWGGYTEAFF. DNA for the CDR3: TGTGCCAGCACCCCGTGGGGGGGGTACACTGAAGCTTTCTTT.

The rearrangement joins TRBV5-1 to TRBJ2-3, with 12 nucleotides matching TRBD2. Germline V gene sequence: CDR1 SGHRS, CDR2 YFSETQ. The CDR3 length is 17 residues. V was clipped by 0 bases and J by 4 bases; unmatched bases: 6. CDR3 amino acids: CASSLALAGGISDTQYF. The CDR3 DNA is TGCGCCAGCAGCTTGGCACTAGCGGGAGGAATTTCAGATACGCAGTATTTT.

In its sample, this clone was seen a few times. This chain joins TRBV6-1 and TRBJ1-5; tentatively, D is TRBD1 (5 bases). CDR1 is MNHNS, CDR2 SASEGT, per germline. The CDR3 has 14 amino acids. Trimming removed 1 base at V and 4 bases at J, with 8 bases between. The CDR3 spells CASSEGTPNQPQHF. The CDR3 region has the DNA TGTGCCAGCAGTGAAGGGACACCTAATCAGCCCCAGCATTTT.

This rearrangement joins TRBV7-9 to TRBJ2-3, with TRBD2 identical over 7 bases. The length of the CDR3 is 15 residues. The V gene's germline CDR1 is SEHNR and CDR2 FQNEAQ (reference sequence). The J segment lost 3 bases and the V segment lost 4 bases, leaving 7 bases of the junction unmatched. The CDR3 protein is CASSSVGGSTDTQYF. CDR3 coding DNA: TGTGCCAGCAGCTCCGTCGGGGGGTCGACAGATACGCAGTATTTT. Full variable domain (remainder filled in from reference TRBV7-9 and TRBJ2-3): DTGVSQNPRHKITKRGQNVTFRCDPISEHNRLYWYRQTLGQGPEFLTYFQNEAQLEKSRLLSDRFSAERPKGSFSTLEIQRTEQGDSAMYLCASSSVGGSTDTQYFGPGTRLTVL.

The chain combines TRBV5-1 with TRBJ1-3; D is perhaps TRBD1 (6 bases). V was shortened by 7 bases and J by 0 bases, with 17 bases between the two germline ends. The CDR3 spans 16 residues. Per the germline V gene, CDR1 is SGHRS and CDR2 is YFSETQ. CDR3 DNA sequence: TGCGCCAGCCTGGTGGAAAAACAGGGCTCTGGAAACACCATATATTTT. Amino acids: CASLVEKQGSGNTIYF.

This clone was counted only a few times. The CDR3 here is CASRQASELLYGYTF. CDR3 in DNA: TGTGCCAGCAGACAGGCATCGGAACTACTTTATGGCTACACCTTC. The chain employs TRBV2 and TRBJ1-2; D might be TRBD1 (5 bases). The germline V gene has CDR1 SNHLY and CDR2 FYNNEI. Trimming took off 6 bases at V and 5 bases at J, with 19 bases between the two ends. The CDR3 length is 15 residues.